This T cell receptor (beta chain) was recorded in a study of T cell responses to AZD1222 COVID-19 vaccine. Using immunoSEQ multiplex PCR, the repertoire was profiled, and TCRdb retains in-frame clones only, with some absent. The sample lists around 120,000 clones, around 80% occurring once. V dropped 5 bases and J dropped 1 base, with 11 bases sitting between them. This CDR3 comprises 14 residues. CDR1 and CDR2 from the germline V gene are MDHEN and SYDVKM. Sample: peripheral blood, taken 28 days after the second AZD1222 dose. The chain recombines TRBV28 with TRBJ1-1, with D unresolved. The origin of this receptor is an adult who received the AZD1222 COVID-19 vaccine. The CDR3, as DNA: TGTGCCAGCAGTGATCCCGACGGGAACACTGAAGCTTTCTTT. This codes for CASSDPDGNTEAFF.